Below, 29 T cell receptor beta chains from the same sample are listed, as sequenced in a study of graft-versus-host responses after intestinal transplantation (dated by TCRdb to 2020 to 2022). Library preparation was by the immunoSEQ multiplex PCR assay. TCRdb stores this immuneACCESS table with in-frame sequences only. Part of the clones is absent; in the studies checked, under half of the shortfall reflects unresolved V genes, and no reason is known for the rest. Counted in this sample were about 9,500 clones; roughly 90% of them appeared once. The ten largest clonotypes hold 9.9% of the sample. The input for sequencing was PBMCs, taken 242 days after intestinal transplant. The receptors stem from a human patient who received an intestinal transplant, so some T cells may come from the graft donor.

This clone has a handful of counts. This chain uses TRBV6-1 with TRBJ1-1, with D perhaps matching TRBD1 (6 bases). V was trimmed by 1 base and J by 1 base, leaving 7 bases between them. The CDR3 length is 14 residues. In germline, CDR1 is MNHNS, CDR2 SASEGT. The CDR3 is CASSEGGGNTEAFF. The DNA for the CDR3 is TGTGCCAGCAGTGAAGGAGGGGGGAACACTGAAGCTTTCTTT.

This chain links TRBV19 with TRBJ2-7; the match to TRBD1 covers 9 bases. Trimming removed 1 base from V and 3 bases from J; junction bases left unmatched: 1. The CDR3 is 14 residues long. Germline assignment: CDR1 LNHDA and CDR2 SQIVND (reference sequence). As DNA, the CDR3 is TGTGCCAGTAGTATAGGGACAGGGGTCTACGAGCAGTACTTC. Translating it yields CASSIGTGVYEQYF.

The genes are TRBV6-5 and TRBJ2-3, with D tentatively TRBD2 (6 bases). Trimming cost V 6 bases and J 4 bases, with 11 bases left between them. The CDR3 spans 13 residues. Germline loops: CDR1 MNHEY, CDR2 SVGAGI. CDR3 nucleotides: TGTGCCAGCAGCCGGGAGTGGCCAGATACGCAGTATTTT. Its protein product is CASSREWPDTQYF.

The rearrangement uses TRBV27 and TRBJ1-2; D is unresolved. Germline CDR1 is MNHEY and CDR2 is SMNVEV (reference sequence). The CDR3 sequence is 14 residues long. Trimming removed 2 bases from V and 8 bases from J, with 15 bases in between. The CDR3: CASSLDNTGEGYTF. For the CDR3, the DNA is TGTGCCAGCAGTTTAGACAACACCGGAGAGGGCTACACCTTC.

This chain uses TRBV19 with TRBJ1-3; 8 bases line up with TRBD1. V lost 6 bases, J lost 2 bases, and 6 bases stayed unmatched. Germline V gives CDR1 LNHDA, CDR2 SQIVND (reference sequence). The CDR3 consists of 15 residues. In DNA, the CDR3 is TGTGCCAGTAGCGACTTCAGGGGGCCTGGAAACACCATATATTTT. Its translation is CASSDFRGPGNTIYF.

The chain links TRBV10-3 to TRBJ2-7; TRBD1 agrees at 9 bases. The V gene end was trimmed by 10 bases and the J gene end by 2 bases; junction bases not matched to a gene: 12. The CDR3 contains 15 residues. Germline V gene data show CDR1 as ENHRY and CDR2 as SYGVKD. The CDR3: CATSDRGTSTYEQYF. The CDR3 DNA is TGTGCCACTTCGGACAGGGGCACTTCAACCTACGAGCAGTACTTC.

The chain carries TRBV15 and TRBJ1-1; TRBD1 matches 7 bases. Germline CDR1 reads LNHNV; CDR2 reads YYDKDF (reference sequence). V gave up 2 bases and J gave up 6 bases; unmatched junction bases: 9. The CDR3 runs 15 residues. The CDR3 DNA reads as TGTGCCACCAGCAGATTCGTTTATAGGGGGCCTGAAGCTTTCTTT. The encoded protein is CATSRFVYRGPEAFF.

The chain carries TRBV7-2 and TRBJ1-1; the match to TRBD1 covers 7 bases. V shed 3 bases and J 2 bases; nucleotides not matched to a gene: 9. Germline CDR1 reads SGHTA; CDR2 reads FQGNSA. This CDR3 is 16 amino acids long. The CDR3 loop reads CASSFFSGTVNTEAFF. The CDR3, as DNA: TGTGCCAGCAGCTTTTTTTCCGGGACAGTCAACACTGAAGCTTTCTTT. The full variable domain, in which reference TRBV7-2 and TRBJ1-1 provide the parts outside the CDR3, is GAGVSQSPSNKVTEKGKDVELRCDPISGHTALYWYRQSLGQGLEFLIYFQGNSAPDKSGLPSDRFSAERTGGSVSTLTIQRTQQEDSAVYLCASSFFSGTVNTEAFFGQGTRLTVV.

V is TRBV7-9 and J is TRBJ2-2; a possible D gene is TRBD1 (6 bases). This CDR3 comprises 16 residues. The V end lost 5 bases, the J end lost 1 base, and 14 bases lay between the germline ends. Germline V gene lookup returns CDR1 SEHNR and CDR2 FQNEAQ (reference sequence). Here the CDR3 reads CASSPRQGQNTGELFF. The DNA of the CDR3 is TGTGCCAGCAGCCCGCGGCAGGGACAGAACACCGGGGAGCTGTTTTTT.

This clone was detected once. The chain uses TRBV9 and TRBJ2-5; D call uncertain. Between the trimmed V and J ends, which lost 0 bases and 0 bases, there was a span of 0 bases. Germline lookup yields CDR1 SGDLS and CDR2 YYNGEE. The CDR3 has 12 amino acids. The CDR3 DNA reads TGTGCCAGCAGCGTAGACCAAGAGACCCAGTACTTC. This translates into CASSVDQETQYF.

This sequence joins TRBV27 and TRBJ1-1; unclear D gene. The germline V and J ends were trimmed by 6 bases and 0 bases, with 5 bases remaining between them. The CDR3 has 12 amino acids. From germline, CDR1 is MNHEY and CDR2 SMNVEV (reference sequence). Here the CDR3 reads CASRNVNTEAFF. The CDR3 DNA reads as TGTGCCAGCAGAAACGTGAACACTGAAGCTTTCTTT.

CDR3 in amino acids: CASSLGQGAREQYF. CDR3 nucleotide sequence: TGTGCCAGCAGTTTAGGACAGGGCGCGCGCGAGCAGTACTTC. The chain links TRBV28 to TRBJ2-7; 8 bases line up with TRBD1. The CDR3 covers 14 residues. The V segment lost 2 bases and the J segment 6 bases; nucleotides outside the gene matches: 6. CDR1 MDHEN and CDR2 SYDVKM come from the germline V gene.

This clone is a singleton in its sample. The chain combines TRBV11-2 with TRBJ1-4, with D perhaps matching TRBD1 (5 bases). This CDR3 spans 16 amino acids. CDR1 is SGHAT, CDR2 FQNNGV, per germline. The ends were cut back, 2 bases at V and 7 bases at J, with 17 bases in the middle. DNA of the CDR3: TGTGCCAGCAGCTTATTCCCGGGGACGGGTACTGAAAAACTGTTTTTT. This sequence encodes CASSLFPGTGTEKLFF. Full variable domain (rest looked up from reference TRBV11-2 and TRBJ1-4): EAGVAQSPRYKIIEKRQSVAFWCNPISGHATLYWYQQILGQGPKLLIQFQNNGVVDDSQLPKDRFSAERLKGVDSTLKIQPAKLEDSAVYLCASSLFPGTGTEKLFFGSGTQLSVL.

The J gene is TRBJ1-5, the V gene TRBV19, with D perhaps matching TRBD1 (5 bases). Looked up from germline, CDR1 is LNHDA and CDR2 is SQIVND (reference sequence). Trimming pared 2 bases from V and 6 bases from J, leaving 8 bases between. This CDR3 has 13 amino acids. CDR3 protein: CASSITGTQPQHF. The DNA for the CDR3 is TGTGCCAGTAGTATAACGGGGACTCAGCCCCAGCATTTT.

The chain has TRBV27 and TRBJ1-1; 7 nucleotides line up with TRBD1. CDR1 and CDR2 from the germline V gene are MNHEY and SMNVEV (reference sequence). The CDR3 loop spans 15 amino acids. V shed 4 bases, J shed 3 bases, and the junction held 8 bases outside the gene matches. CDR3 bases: TGTGCCAGCAGTTACCAGGGGACAGATTACACTGAAGCTTTCTTT. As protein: CASSYQGTDYTEAFF.

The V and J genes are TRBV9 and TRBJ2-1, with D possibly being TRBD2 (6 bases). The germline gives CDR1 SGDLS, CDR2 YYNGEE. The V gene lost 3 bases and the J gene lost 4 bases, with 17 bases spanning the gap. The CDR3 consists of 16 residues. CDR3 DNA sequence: TGTGCCAGCAGCGCCGGGAGAGCGAGGCCGTACAATGAGCAGTTCTTC. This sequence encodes CASSAGRARPYNEQFF.

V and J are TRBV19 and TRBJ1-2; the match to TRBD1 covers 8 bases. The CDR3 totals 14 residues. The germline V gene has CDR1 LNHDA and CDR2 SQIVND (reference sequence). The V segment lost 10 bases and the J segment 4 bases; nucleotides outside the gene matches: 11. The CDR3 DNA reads TGTGCCACCGACTCAGGGGGCGCAGTCTATGGCTACACCTTC. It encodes CATDSGGAVYGYTF.

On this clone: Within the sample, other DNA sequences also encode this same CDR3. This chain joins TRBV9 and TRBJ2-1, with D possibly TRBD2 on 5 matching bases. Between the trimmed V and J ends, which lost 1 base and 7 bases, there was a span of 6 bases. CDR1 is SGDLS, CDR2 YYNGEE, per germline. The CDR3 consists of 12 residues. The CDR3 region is CASSVTGNEQFF. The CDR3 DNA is TGTGCCAGCAGCGTAACGGGAAATGAGCAGTTCTTC.

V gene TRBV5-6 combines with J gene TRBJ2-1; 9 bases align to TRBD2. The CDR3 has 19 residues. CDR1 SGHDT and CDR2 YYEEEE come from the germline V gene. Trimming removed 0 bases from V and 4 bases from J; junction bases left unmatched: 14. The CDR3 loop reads CASSLVAFWREGMYNEQFF. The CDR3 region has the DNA TGTGCCAGCAGCTTGGTCGCCTTCTGGCGGGAGGGAATGTACAATGAGCAGTTCTTC.

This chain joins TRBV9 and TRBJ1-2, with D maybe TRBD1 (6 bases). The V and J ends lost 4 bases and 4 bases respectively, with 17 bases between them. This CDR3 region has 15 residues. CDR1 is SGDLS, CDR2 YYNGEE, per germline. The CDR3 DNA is TGTGCCAGCAGCCCAGGACAGAGGAGACCCTATGGCTACACCTTC. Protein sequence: CASSPGQRRPYGYTF.

CDR3 nucleotides: TGTGCCAGCAGCAAAGAGAAGCTAGCGGGGAACAATGAGCAGTTCTTC. This encodes CASSKEKLAGNNEQFF. The chain is built from TRBV21-1 and TRBJ2-1; TRBD2, the table's D call, was not compared with the DNA. TRBV21-1 is marked as a pseudogene. The CDR3 contains 16 residues.

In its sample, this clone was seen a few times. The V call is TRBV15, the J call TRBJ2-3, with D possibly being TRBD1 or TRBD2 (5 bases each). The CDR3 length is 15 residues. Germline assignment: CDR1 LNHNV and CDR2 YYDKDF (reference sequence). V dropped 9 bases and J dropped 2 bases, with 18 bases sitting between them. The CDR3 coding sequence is TGTGCCACTTCAAGTGGGAGAGGGGCCACAGATACGCAGTATTTT. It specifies CATSSGRGATDTQYF. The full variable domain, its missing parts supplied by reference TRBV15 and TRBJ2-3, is DAMVIQNPRYQVTQFGKPVTLSCSQTLNHNVMYWYQQKSSQAPKLLFHYYDKDFNNEADTPDNFQSRRPNTSFCFLDIRSPGLGDTAMYLCATSSGRGATDTQYFGPGTRLTVL.

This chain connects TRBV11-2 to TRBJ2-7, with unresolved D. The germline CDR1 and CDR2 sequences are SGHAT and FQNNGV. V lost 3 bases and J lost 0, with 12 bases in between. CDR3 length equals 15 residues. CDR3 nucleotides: TGTGCCAGCAGCTTGTCGCAGGCGAGCTCCTACGAGCAGTACTTC. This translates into CASSLSQASSYEQYF.

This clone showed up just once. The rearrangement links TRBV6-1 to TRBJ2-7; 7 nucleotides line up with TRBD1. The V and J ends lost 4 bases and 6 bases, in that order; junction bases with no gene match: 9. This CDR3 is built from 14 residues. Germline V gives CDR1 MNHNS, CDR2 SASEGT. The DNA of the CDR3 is TGTGCCAGCAGTGTCCGACAGGGACCGGGCGAGCAGTACTTC. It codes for CASSVRQGPGEQYF.

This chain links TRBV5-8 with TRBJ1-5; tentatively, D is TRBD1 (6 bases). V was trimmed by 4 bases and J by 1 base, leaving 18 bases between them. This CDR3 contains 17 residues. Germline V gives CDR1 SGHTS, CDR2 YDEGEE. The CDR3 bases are TGTGCCAGCAGCCAAGCCCCCAGAACAGGGAGCAATCAGCCCCAGCATTTT. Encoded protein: CASSQAPRTGSNQPQHF.

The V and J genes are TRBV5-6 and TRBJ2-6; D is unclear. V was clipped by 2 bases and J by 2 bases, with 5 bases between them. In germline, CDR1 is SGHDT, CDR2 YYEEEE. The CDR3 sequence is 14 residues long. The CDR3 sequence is CASSFLTGANVLTF. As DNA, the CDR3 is TGTGCCAGCAGCTTCTTGACTGGGGCCAACGTCCTGACTTTC.

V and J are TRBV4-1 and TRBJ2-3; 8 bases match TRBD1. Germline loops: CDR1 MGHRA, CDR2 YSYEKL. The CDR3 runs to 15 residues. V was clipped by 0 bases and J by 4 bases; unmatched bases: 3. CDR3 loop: CASSQEETGADTQYF. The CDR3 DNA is TGCGCCAGCAGCCAAGAAGAGACAGGGGCAGATACGCAGTATTTT.

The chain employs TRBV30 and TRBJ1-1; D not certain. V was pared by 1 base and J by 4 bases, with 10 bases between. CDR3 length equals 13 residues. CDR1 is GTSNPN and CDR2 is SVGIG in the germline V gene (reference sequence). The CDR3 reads CAWSDAIGTEAFF. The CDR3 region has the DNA TGTGCCTGGAGTGATGCCATCGGCACTGAAGCTTTCTTT.

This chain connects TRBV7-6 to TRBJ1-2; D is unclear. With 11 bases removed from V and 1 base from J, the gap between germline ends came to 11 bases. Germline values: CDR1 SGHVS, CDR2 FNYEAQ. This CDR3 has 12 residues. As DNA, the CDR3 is TGTGCCTACGAAGGGTTTAACTATGGCTACACCTTC. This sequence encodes CAYEGFNYGYTF.